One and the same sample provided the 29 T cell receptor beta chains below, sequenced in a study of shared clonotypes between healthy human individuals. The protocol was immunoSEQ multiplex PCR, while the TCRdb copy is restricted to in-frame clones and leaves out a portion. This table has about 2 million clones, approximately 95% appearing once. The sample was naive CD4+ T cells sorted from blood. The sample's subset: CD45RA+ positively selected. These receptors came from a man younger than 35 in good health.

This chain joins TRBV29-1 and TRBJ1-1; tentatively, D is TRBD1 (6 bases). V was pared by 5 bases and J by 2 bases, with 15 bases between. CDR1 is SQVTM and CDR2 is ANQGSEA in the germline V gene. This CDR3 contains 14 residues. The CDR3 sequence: CSVKNRAANTEAFF. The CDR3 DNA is TGCAGCGTTAAGAACAGGGCGGCTAACACTGAAGCTTTCTTT.

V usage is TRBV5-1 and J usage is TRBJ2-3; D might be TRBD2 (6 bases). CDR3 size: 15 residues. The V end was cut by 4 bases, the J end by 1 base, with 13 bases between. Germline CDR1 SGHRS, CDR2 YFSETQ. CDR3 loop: CASSGDGSRTDTQYF. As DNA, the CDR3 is TGCGCCAGCAGCGGGGACGGGAGCCGCACAGATACGCAGTATTTT.

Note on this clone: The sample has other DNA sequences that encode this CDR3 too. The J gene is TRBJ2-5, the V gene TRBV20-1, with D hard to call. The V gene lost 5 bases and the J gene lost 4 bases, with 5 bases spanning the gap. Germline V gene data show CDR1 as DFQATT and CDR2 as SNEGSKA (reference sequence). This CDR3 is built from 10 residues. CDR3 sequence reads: CSAARETQYF. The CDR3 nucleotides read TGCAGTGCTGCCCGAGAGACCCAGTACTTC.

The CDR3 DNA is TGTGCCAGCAGCCGGGGGACAGGGGCCTACGAGCAGTACTTC. Protein product: CASSRGTGAYEQYF. The genes are TRBV5-4 and TRBJ2-7; 10 nucleotides align to TRBD1. Germline V gene sequence: CDR1 SGHNT, CDR2 YYREEE (reference sequence). The CDR3 has 14 amino acids. V trimming: 4 bases; J trimming: 2 bases; junction bases outside the gene matches: 3.

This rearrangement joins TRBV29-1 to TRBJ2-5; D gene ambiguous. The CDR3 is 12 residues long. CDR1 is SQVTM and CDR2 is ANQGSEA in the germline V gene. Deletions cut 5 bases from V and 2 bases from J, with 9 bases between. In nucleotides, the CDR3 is TGCAGCGTTTCTGGACGGCAAGAGACCCAGTACTTC. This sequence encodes CSVSGRQETQYF.

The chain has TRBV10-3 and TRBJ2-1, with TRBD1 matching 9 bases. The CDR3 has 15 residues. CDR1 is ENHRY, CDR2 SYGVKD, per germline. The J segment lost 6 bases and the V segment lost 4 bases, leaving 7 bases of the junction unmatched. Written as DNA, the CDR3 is TGTGCCATCAGTGGGGGACAGGGAGGTTTCAATGAGCAGTTCTTC. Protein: CAISGGQGGFNEQFF.

Here the CDR3 reads CASRLAFFKVGRSMNTEAFF. The CDR3 DNA sequence: TGTGCAAGTCGCTTAGCGTTCTTTAAAGTGGGCCGCAGCATGAACACTGAAGCTTTCTTT. The genes are TRBV12-2 and TRBJ1-1; the D call TRBD1 from the table was never checked on the DNA. TRBV12-2 is annotated as a pseudogene. The CDR3 contains 20 residues.

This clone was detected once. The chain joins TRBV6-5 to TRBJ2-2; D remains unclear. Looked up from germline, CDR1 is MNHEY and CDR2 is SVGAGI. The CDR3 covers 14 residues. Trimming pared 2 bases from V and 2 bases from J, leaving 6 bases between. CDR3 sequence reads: CASSYGYNTGELFF. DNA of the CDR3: TGTGCCAGCAGTTACGGCTACAACACCGGGGAGCTGTTTTTT.

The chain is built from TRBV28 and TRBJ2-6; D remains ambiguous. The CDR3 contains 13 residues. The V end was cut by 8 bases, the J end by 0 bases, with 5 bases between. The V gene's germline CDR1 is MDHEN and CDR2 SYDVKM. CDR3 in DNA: TGTGCCAGCGGGGTCTCTGGGGCCAACGTCCTGACTTTC. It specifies CASGVSGANVLTF.

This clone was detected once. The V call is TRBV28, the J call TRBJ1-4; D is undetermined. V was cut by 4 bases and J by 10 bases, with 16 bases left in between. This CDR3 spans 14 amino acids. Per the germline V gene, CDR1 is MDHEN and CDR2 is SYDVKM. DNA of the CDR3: TGTGCCAGCAGTTACGCGACGGACCCGGGAAAACTGTTTTTT. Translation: CASSYATDPGKLFF.

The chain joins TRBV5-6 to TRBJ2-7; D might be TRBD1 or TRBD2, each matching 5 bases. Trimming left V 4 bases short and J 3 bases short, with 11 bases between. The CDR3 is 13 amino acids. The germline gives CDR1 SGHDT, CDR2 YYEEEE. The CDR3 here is CASSRWGIYEQYF. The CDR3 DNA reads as TGTGCCAGCAGCCGGTGGGGGATCTACGAGCAGTACTTC.

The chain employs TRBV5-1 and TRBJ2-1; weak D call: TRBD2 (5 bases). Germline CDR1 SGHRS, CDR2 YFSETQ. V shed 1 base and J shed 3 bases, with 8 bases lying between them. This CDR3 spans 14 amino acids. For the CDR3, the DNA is TGCGCCAGCAGCTTGTCCGGGAACTACAATGAGCAGTTCTTC. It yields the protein CASSLSGNYNEQFF.

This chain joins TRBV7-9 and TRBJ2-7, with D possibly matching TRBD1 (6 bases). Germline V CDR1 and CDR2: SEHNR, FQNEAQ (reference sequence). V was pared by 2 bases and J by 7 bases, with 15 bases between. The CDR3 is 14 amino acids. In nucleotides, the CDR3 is TGTGCCAGCAGCTTACGGCAAACAGGGTGGGAGCAGTACTTC. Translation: CASSLRQTGWEQYF.

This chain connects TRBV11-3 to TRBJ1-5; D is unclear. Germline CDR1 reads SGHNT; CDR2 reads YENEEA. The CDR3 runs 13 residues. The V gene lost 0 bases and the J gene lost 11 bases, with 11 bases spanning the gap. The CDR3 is CASSLEIGRSQHF. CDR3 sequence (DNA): TGTGCCAGCAGCTTAGAAATCGGTAGGTCCCAGCATTTT.

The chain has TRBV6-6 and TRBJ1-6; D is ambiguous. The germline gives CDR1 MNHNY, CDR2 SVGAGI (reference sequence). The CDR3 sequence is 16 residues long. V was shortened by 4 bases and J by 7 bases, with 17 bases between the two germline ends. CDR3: CASSSRAAGANSPLHF. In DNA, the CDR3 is TGTGCCAGCAGTTCTCGGGCCGCGGGAGCCAATTCACCCCTCCACTTT.

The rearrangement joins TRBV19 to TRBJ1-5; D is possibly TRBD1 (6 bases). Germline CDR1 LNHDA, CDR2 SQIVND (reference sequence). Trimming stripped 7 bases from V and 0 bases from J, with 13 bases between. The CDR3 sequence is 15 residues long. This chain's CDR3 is CASIGGGNSNQPQHF. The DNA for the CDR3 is TGTGCCAGTATAGGAGGGGGGAATAGCAATCAGCCCCAGCATTTT. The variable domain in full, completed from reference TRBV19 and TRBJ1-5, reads DGGITQSPKYLFRKEGQNVTLSCEQNLNHDAMYWYRQDPGQGLRLIYYSQIVNDFQKGDIAEGYSVSREKKESFPLTVTSAQKNPTAFYLCASIGGGNSNQPQHFGDGTRLSIL.

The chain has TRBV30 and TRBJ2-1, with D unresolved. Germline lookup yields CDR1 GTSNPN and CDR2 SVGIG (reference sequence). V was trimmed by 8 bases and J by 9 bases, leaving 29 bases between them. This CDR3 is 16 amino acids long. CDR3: CAQTNRGWPPTSEQFF. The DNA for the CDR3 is TGTGCCCAAACGAACCGTGGCTGGCCCCCCACAAGTGAGCAGTTCTTC. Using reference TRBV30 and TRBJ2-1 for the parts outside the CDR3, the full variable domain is SQTIHQWPATLVQPVGSPLSLECTVEGTSNPNLYWYRQAAGRGLQLLFYSVGIGQISSEVPQNLSASRPQDRQFILSSKKLLLSDSGFYLCAQTNRGWPPTSEQFFGPGTRLTVL.

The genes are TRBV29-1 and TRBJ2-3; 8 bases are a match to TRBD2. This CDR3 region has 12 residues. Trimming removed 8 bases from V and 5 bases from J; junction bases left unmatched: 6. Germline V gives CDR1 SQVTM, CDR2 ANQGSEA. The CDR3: CSSGGYRDTQYF. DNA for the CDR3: TGCAGCTCGGGGGGGTATAGAGATACGCAGTATTTT.

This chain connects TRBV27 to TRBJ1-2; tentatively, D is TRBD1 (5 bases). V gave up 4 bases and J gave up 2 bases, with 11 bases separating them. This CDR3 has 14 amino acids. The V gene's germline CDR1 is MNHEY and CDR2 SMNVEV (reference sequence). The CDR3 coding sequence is TGTGCCAGCAGTTCCCCCGGGGACAACTATGGCTACACCTTC. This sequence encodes CASSSPGDNYGYTF.

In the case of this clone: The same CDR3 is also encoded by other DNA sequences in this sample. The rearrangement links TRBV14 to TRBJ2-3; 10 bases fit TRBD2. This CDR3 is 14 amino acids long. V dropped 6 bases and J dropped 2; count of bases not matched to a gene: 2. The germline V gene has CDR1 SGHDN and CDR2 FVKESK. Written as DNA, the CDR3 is TGTGCCAGCAGTCTAGCGGGGGCCACAGATACGCAGTATTTT. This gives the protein CASSLAGATDTQYF.

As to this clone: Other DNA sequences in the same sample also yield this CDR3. Written as DNA, the CDR3 is TGCGCCAGCAGCTTGCTCAGCTCCTACGAGCAGTACTTC. As protein: CASSLLSSYEQYF. The rearrangement uses TRBV5-1 and TRBJ2-7; D ambiguous. The CDR3 is made up of 13 amino acids. Looked up from germline, CDR1 is SGHRS and CDR2 is YFSETQ. V lost 1 base, J lost 0 bases, and 5 bases lay in between.

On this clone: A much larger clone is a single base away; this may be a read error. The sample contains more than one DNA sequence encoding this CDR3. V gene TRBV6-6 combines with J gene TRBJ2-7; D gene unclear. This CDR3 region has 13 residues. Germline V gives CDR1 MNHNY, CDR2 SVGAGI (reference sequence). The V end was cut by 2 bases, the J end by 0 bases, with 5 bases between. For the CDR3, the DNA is TGTGCCAGCAGTTACCAGGACTCCTACGAGCAGTACTTC. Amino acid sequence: CASSYQDSYEQYF.

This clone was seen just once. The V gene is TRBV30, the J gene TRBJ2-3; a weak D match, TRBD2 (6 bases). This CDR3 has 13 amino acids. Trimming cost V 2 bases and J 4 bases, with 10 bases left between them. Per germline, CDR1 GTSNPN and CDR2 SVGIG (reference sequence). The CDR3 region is CAWSTGVADTQYF. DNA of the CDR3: TGTGCCTGGAGTACGGGGGTAGCAGATACGCAGTATTTT.

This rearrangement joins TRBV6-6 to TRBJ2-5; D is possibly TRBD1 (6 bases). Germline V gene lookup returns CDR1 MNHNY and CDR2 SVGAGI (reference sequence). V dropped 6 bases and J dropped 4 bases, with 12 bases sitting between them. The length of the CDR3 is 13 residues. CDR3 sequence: CASSPRGGETQYF. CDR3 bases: TGTGCCAGCAGCCCGAGAGGGGGAGAGACCCAGTACTTC.

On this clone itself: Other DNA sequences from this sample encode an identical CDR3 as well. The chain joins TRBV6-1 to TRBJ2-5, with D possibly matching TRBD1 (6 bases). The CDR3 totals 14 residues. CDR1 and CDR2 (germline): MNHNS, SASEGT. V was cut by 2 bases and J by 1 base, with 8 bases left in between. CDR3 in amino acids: CASSEQGSQETQYF. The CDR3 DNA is TGTGCCAGCAGTGAACAGGGGTCCCAAGAGACCCAGTACTTC.

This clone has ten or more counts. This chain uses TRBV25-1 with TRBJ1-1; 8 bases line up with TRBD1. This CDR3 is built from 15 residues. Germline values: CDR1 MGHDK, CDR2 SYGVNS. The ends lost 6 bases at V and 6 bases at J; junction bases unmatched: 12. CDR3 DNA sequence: TGTGCCAGCAGGGGATCGACAGGGGCAGGCTCTGAAGCTTTCTTT. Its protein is CASRGSTGAGSEAFF. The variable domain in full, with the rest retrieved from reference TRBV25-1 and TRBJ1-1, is EADIYQTPRYLVIGTGKKITLECSQTMGHDKMYWYQQDPGMELHLIHYSYGVNSTEKGDLSSESTVSRIRTEHFPLTLESARPSHTSQYLCASRGSTGAGSEAFFGQGTRLTVV.

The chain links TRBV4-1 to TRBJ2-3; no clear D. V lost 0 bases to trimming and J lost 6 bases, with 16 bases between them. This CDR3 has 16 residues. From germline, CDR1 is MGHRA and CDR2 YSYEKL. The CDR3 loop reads CASSQDPSDRQDTQYF. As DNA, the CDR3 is TGCGCCAGCAGCCAAGATCCGAGTGACCGCCAGGATACGCAGTATTTT.

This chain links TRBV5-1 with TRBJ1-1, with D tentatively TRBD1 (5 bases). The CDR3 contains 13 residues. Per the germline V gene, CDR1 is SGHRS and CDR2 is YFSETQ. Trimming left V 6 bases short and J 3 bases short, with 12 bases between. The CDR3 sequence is CASKQAGDTEAFF. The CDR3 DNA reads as TGCGCCAGCAAACAGGCGGGTGACACTGAAGCTTTCTTT. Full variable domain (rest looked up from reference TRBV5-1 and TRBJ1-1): KAGVTQTPRYLIKTRGQQVTLSCSPISGHRSVSWYQQTPGQGLQFLFEYFSETQRNKGNFPGRFSGRQFSNSRSEMNVSTLELGDSALYLCASKQAGDTEAFFGQGTRLTVV.

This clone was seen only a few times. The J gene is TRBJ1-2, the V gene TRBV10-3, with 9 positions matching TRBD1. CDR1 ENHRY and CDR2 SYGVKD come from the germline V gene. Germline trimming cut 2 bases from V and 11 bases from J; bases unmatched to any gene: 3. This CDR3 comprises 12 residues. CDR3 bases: TGTGCCATCAGTGAGAGGGACAGGGAATACACCTTC. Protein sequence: CAISERDREYTF.